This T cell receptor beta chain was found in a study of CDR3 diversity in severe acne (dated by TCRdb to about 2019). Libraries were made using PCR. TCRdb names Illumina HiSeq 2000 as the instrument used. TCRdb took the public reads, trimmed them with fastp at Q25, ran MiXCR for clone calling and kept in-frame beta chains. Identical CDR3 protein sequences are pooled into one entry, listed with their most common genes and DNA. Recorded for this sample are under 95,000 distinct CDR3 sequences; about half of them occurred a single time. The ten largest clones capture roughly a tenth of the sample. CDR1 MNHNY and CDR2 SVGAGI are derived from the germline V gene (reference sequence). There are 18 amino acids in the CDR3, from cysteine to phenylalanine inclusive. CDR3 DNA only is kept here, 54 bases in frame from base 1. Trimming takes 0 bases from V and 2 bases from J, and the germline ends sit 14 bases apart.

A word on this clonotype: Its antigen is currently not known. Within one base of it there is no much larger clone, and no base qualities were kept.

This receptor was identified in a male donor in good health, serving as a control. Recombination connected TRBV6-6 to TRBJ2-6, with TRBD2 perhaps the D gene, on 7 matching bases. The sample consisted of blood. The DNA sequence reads TGTGCCAGCAGTTACTCGGGGAGGGGGAGGCCTGGGGCCAACGTCCTGACTTTC. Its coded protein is CASSYSGRGRPGANVLTF.